These 25 T cell receptor beta chains came from one sample sequenced in a study of CD8+ T cells in alopecia areata. RNA was isolated and reverse transcribed to cDNA, the sequencing template. The assay was immunoSEQ multiplex PCR, and TCRdb's table has in-frame clones only and misses some. The sample lists 150,000 to 200,000 clones; 50% to 65% were seen once. Described treatment: oral pan-JAK inhibitor, 5-10 mg twice daily. The sample in question was CD8+ T cells sorted from blood, obtained at week 24, from a patient treated with tofacitinib. All receptors derive from a human donor with alopecia areata.

The chain carries TRBV7-9 and TRBJ1-2, with D unresolved. This CDR3 contains 11 residues. The germline V and J ends were trimmed by 5 bases and 6 bases, with 7 bases remaining between them. CDR1 is SEHNR and CDR2 is FQNEAQ in the germline V gene (reference sequence). The CDR3 DNA follows: TGTGCCAGCAGCCTCCAGGATGGCTACACCTTC. Translated: CASSLQDGYTF.

V and J are TRBV6-5 and TRBJ2-5, with no clear D. Trimming pared 7 bases from V and 4 bases from J, leaving 16 bases between. The CDR3 extends over 14 amino acids. Germline lookup yields CDR1 MNHEY and CDR2 SVGAGI. CDR3 amino acids: CASKFLGNPETQYF. Written as DNA, the CDR3 is TGTGCCAGCAAGTTTTTAGGCAACCCAGAGACCCAGTACTTC.

This clone showed up just once. This sequence joins TRBV13 and TRBJ2-1; D not resolved. The CDR3 is 12 residues long. The V end was cut by 6 bases, the J end by 11 bases, with 14 bases between. Germline V gene sequence: CDR1 PRHDT, CDR2 FYEKMQ (reference sequence). The CDR3 nucleotides read TGTGCCAGCAGTCAAGACCCACATAAGCAGTTCTTC. Translating gives CASSQDPHKQFF.

The rearrangement links TRBV2 to TRBJ1-2; TRBD1 agrees at 7 bases. V trimming: 7 bases; J trimming: 1 base; junction bases outside the gene matches: 9. Germline V gives CDR1 SNHLY, CDR2 FYNNEI. The CDR3 consists of 15 residues. CDR3 residues: CASNIPGQRNYGYTF. The CDR3 region has the DNA TGTGCCAGCAATATCCCGGGACAGCGTAACTATGGCTACACCTTC.

This chain uses TRBV29-1 with TRBJ2-1; tentatively, D is TRBD1 or TRBD2 (6 bases each). Germline assignment: CDR1 SQVTM and CDR2 ANQGSEA. The CDR3 loop spans 13 amino acids. Trimming took off 7 bases at V and 4 bases at J, with 14 bases between the two ends. CDR3 nucleotide sequence: TGCAGCGGGAAACGGGGGCGATACAATGAGCAGTTCTTC. Encoded protein: CSGKRGRYNEQFF.

A remark on this clone: Other DNA sequences in the same sample also yield this CDR3. The rearrangement joins TRBV11-2 to TRBJ2-7; D may be TRBD1 (5 bases). Trimming cost V 2 bases and J 2 bases, with 7 bases left between them. The CDR3 has 13 amino acids. The germline V gene encodes CDR1 SGHAT and CDR2 FQNNGV. The CDR3 DNA sequence: TGTGCCAGCAGCTTAACAGGCGCCTACGAGCAGTACTTC. It translates to CASSLTGAYEQYF. Supplemented by reference TRBV11-2 and TRBJ2-7, the full variable domain reads EAGVAQSPRYKIIEKRQSVAFWCNPISGHATLYWYQQILGQGPKLLIQFQNNGVVDDSQLPKDRFSAERLKGVDSTLKIQPAKLEDSAVYLCASSLTGAYEQYFGPGTRLTVT.

The DNA of the CDR3 is TGTGCCAGCAGCCCCGGTGGGGGCTATGGCTACACCTTC. Protein product: CASSPGGGYGYTF. V gene TRBV7-9 combines with J gene TRBJ1-2; a possible D gene is TRBD1 (5 bases). The CDR3 is 13 amino acids. Between the trimmed V and J ends, which lost 5 bases and 4 bases, there was a span of 11 bases. Germline V gene lookup returns CDR1 SEHNR and CDR2 FQNEAQ (reference sequence). The whole variable domain, filled in from reference TRBV7-9 and TRBJ1-2, reads DTGVSQNPRHKITKRGQNVTFRCDPISEHNRLYWYRQTLGQGPEFLTYFQNEAQLEKSRLLSDRFSAERPKGSFSTLEIQRTEQGDSAMYLCASSPGGGYGYTFGSGTRLTVV.

V usage is TRBV9 and J usage is TRBJ1-1; D ambiguous. The germline CDR1 and CDR2 sequences are SGDLS and YYNGEE. The CDR3 is made up of 12 amino acids. With 0 bases removed from V and 8 bases from J, the gap between germline ends came to 8 bases. In DNA form, the CDR3 reads TGTGCCAGCAGCGTAGGAACCGGAGAAGCTTTCTTT. Its translation: CASSVGTGEAFF.

This chain uses TRBV12-5 with TRBJ2-2; no clear D gene. Trimming shortened V by 6 bases and J by 5 bases, and 13 bases separated the two germline ends. This CDR3 has 14 amino acids. Looked up from germline, CDR1 is LGHNT and CDR2 is FRNRAP. In DNA form, the CDR3 reads TGTGCTAGTGGACGGGCAGGAAGGACCGGGGAGCTGTTTTTT. Encoded protein: CASGRAGRTGELFF.

V gene TRBV9 combines with J gene TRBJ1-2; the D is unclear. Germline V CDR1 and CDR2: SGDLS, YYNGEE. With 4 bases removed from V and 6 bases from J, the gap between germline ends came to 16 bases. The CDR3 loop spans 14 amino acids. CDR3 loop: CASSPDRPQDGYTF. CDR3 nucleotides: TGTGCCAGCAGCCCCGACCGGCCCCAGGATGGCTACACCTTC.

V gene TRBV7-6 combines with J gene TRBJ2-1; D perhaps matches TRBD1 (6 bases). Germline values: CDR1 SGHVS, CDR2 FNYEAQ. The CDR3 totals 16 residues. The germline V and J ends were trimmed by 1 base and 0 bases, with 10 bases remaining between them. DNA of the CDR3: TGTGCCAGCAGCTTAGGCACAGGGTCCTCCTACAATGAGCAGTTCTTC. This translates into CASSLGTGSSYNEQFF. Filled out from reference TRBV7-6 and TRBJ2-1, the complete variable domain reads GAGVSQSPRYKVTKRGQDVALRCDPISGHVSLYWYRQALGQGPEFLTYFNYEAQQDKSGLPNDRFSAERPEGSISTLTIQRTEQRDSAMYRCASSLGTGSSYNEQFFGPGTRLTVL.

The V gene is TRBV30, the J gene TRBJ1-1; D might be TRBD1 (5 bases). V gave up 0 bases and J gave up 3 bases, with 8 bases separating them. CDR3 length: 13 amino acids. The germline CDR1 and CDR2 sequences are GTSNPN and SVGIG (reference sequence). CDR3 residues: CAWSVGDDTEAFF. Written as DNA, the CDR3 is TGTGCCTGGAGTGTGGGGGATGACACTGAAGCTTTCTTT.

The V call is TRBV11-2, the J call TRBJ2-1; a weak D match, TRBD2 (7 bases). V shed 1 base and J shed 8 bases, with 15 bases lying between them. This CDR3 is 15 amino acids long. CDR1 is SGHAT and CDR2 is FQNNGV in the germline V gene. The CDR3 DNA reads as TGTGCCAGCAGCTTAGGTGGGGGGGCCCCGGATGAGCAGTTCTTC. It encodes CASSLGGGAPDEQFF.

J is TRBJ1-2 and V is TRBV9, with D possibly TRBD1 on 5 matching bases. The CDR3 loop spans 13 amino acids. In germline, CDR1 is SGDLS, CDR2 YYNGEE. V was trimmed by 5 bases and J by 2 bases, leaving 10 bases between them. In DNA form, the CDR3 reads TGTGCCAGCAGTGGGACGGAGAACTATGGCTACACCTTC. Amino acids: CASSGTENYGYTF.

This clone came up a few times. This sequence joins TRBV29-1 and TRBJ2-7; 10 positions match TRBD1. The germline gives CDR1 SQVTM, CDR2 ANQGSEA. The junction had 7 bases not matched to a gene; V was cut back by 7 bases and J by 1 base. The CDR3 has 14 residues. The CDR3 sequence is CSAAGTGVSYEQYF. CDR3 nucleotide sequence: TGCAGCGCCGCCGGGACAGGGGTTTCCTACGAGCAGTACTTC.

The chain has TRBV7-8 and TRBJ2-7, with 7 bases aligning to TRBD1. This CDR3 has 14 residues. V shed 4 bases and J 0 bases; nucleotides not matched to a gene: 3. The V gene's germline CDR1 is SGHVS and CDR2 FQNEAQ. The CDR3 nucleotides read TGTGCCAGCAGCTCCGGGACAGTCTCCTACGAGCAGTACTTC. Translating gives CASSSGTVSYEQYF.

This clone was observed a single time. The CDR3 sequence: CAWSMGTGGSYEQYF. CDR3 DNA: TGTGCCTGGAGTATGGGGACAGGGGGATCCTACGAGCAGTACTTC. This chain connects TRBV30 to TRBJ2-7; 11 nucleotides align to TRBD1. The CDR3 has 15 amino acids. The junction had 4 bases not matched to a gene; V was cut back by 2 bases and J by 1 base. Per the germline V gene, CDR1 is GTSNPN and CDR2 is SVGIG (reference sequence).

This clone was seen only a few times. The rearrangement links TRBV4-3 to TRBJ2-7, with D tentatively TRBD1 (6 bases). From germline, CDR1 is LGHNA and CDR2 YSLEER. The V end was cut by 1 base, the J end by 3 bases, with 13 bases between. This CDR3 spans 15 amino acids. CDR3 bases: TGCGCCAGCAGCCAAGCTTACGAGGACAGCTACGAGCAGTACTTC. Protein product: CASSQAYEDSYEQYF.

This clone showed up just a few times. This chain links TRBV29-1 with TRBJ1-2; 11 positions match TRBD1. Germline CDR1 is SQVTM and CDR2 is ANQGSEA. The CDR3 is 13 amino acids. V lost 4 bases and J lost 4; bases outside the gene matches: 2. CDR3 sequence (DNA): TGCAGCGTTGGGGGGACAGGGGGCTATGGCTACACCTTC. Protein sequence: CSVGGTGGYGYTF.

The rearrangement uses TRBV29-1 and TRBJ1-2; no clear D gene. V gave up 4 bases and J gave up 5 bases, with 17 bases separating them. The CDR3 sequence is 14 residues long. CDR1 is SQVTM, CDR2 ANQGSEA, per germline. CDR3 region: CSVGPMDFEYGYTF. The CDR3 DNA follows: TGCAGCGTTGGACCAATGGATTTTGAATATGGCTACACCTTC.

This chain links TRBV5-4 with TRBJ2-3; D gene unclear. CDR3 size: 13 residues. Trimming took 2 bases from V and 1 from J, leaving 5 bases between them. Germline-derived CDR1 and CDR2 are SGHNT and YYREEE (reference sequence). The CDR3 nucleotides read TGTGCCAGCAGCTTATCAGGCACAGATACGCAGTATTTT. This gives the protein CASSLSGTDTQYF. Drawing the rest from reference TRBV5-4 and TRBJ2-3, the complete variable domain is ETGVTQSPTHLIKTRGQQVTLRCSSQSGHNTVSWYQQALGQGPQFIFQYYREEENGRGNFPPRFSGLQFPNYSSELNVNALELDDSALYLCASSLSGTDTQYFGPGTRLTVL.

This chain connects TRBV5-1 to TRBJ2-2; D remains ambiguous. CDR1 and CDR2 (germline): SGHRS, YFSETQ. This CDR3 has 13 amino acids. V was shortened by 5 bases and J by 6 bases, with 11 bases between the two germline ends. The CDR3, as DNA: TGCGCCAGCAGTGTGGCATCTCCCGGGGAGCTGTTTTTT. Amino acids: CASSVASPGELFF.

A note on this clone: The identical CDR3 is also encoded by other nucleotide sequences in the sample. The chain links TRBV30 to TRBJ1-1, with a weak D call TRBD1 (5 bases). The germline V and J ends were trimmed by 2 bases and 3 bases, with 7 bases remaining between them. This CDR3 is built from 12 residues. Germline V gene data show CDR1 as GTSNPN and CDR2 as SVGIG (reference sequence). The DNA of the CDR3 is TGTGCCTGGAGTCCGGGGGACACTGAAGCTTTCTTT. Its protein is CAWSPGDTEAFF.

This clone has a handful of counts. The chain uses TRBV10-3 and TRBJ2-7, with D maybe TRBD2 (6 bases). This CDR3 spans 13 amino acids. The germline V gene has CDR1 ENHRY and CDR2 SYGVKD. V gave up 2 bases and J gave up 5 bases, with 10 bases separating them. CDR3 nucleotides: TGTGCCATCAGTGAGGTGGAGCGGGACGAGCAGTACTTC. It yields the protein CAISEVERDEQYF.

The chain recombines TRBV28 with TRBJ2-2; 9 bases are a match to TRBD1. V gave up 3 bases and J gave up 6 bases; unmatched junction bases: 5. Looked up from germline, CDR1 is MDHEN and CDR2 is SYDVKM. The CDR3 consists of 15 residues. The CDR3 DNA reads TGTGCCAGCAGTTTCATAGGGACAGGGCCCGGGGAGCTGTTTTTT. Its translation: CASSFIGTGPGELFF.